These T cell receptor beta chains were read from a single sample in a study of identical twins. Via MiXCR, TCRdb re-called the 5' RACE reads, giving one row per CDR3 protein. The sample includes some 570,000 distinct CDR3 sequences, about 22% of them seen just once. This same sample was also taken into another study, of yellow fever vaccine responses in identical twins.

Sequenced: CD4+ T cells sorted from blood. The source is a woman younger than 35 in good health. CDR3s include the opening cysteine and the closing phenylalanine or tryptophan. A D gene is named only where the DNA matches it firmly. Size values are once, few and many counts, or a class for expanded clones, and some rows have none.

>-|TRBV15|few|TRBJ2-3|12
CATSRGTDTQYF
TGTGCCACCAGCAGGGGCACAGATACGCAGTATTTT
>TRBD2|TRBV12-3/TRBV12-4|few|TRBJ2-2|19
CASSLSTSGPKRPPGELFF
TGTGCCAGCAGTCTATCGACTAGCGGACCTAAACGGCCCCCCGGGGAGCTGTTTTTT
>TRBD1|TRBV20-1|-|TRBJ2-7|16
CSARDKGQGRFYEQYF
TGCAGTGCTAGAGATAAGGGACAGGGCAGGTTCTACGAGCAGTACTTC
>TRBD2|TRBV3-1|-|TRBJ2-5|16
CASRRGLAGFQETQYF
TGTGCCAGCAGACGGGGACTAGCGGGTTTCCAAGAGACCCAGTACTTC
>-|TRBV7-9|few|TRBJ1-2|15
CASSPPGQLNYGYTF
TGTGCCAGCAGCCCCCCCGGACAGCTTAACTATGGCTACACCTTC
>TRBD2|TRBV3-1|few|TRBJ2-1|15
CASSSTSGSNNEQFF
TGTGCCAGCAGCTCGACTAGCGGGAGTAACAATGAGCAGTTCTTC
>TRBD1|TRBV12-3/TRBV12-4|few|TRBJ2-2|14
CASRRDRATGELFF
TGTGCCAGCAGGCGCGACAGGGCCACCGGGGAGCTGTTTTTT
>-|TRBV18|-|TRBJ1-2|15
CASRLALASDYGYTF
TGTGCCAGCCGCTTAGCTTTAGCTTCGGACTATGGCTACACCTTC
>-|TRBV5-1|few|TRBJ2-1|15
CASSLPGPRRTEQFF
TGCGCCAGCAGCCTCCCAGGGCCCCGTCGCACTGAGCAGTTCTTC
>TRBD2|TRBV12-3/TRBV12-4|few|TRBJ2-1|17
CASSSRFGSGTGNEQFF
TGTGCCAGCAGTTCCCGGTTCGGCAGCGGGACGGGCAATGAGCAGTTCTTC
>-|TRBV20-1|few|TRBJ1-1|16
CSARDTPGRTNTEAFF
TGCAGTGCTAGAGACACTCCGGGACGGACGAACACTGAAGCTTTCTTT
>-|TRBV12-3/TRBV12-4|few|TRBJ2-2|12
CASRISTGELFF
TGTGCCAGCCGAATTAGCACCGGGGAGCTGTTTTTT
>-|TRBV27|-|TRBJ2-5|15
CASSLGTPHEETQYF
TGTGCCAGCAGTTTAGGGACACCGCACGAAGAGACCCAGTACTTC
>-|TRBV15|few|TRBJ2-1|16
CATSREGAISYNEQFF
TGTGCCACCAGCAGAGAAGGGGCAATCTCCTACAATGAGCAGTTCTTC
>TRBD2|TRBV13|-|TRBJ2-5|16
CASSLGPSGAQETQYF
TGTGCCAGCAGCTTAGGGCCTAGCGGGGCTCAAGAGACCCAGTACTTC
>-|TRBV11-2|-|TRBJ2-2|17
CASSPRPRAGDTGELFF
TGTGCCAGCAGCCCCCGACCCAGAGCAGGGGACACCGGGGAGCTGTTTTTT
>-|TRBV5-1|-|TRBJ2-5|15
CASSLGHSGEKTQYF
TGCGCCAGCAGCTTGGGGCATTCAGGGGAGAAGACCCAGTACTTC
>-|TRBV20-1|-|TRBJ2-7|15
CSARNYRQVGGEQYF
TGCAGTGCTAGGAATTATAGACAGGTGGGAGGGGAGCAGTACTTC
>TRBD1|TRBV5-1|-|TRBJ1-1|15
CASSPRQGSNTEAFF
TGCGCCAGCAGCCCGAGACAGGGGTCCAACACTGAAGCTTTCTTT
>TRBD2|TRBV24-1|few|TRBJ2-1|16
CATSDPGLAGGREQFF
TGTGCCACCAGTGATCCTGGACTAGCGGGAGGACGTGAGCAGTTCTTC
>-|TRBV28|-|TRBJ2-5|15
CASSTSRRVKETQYF
TGTGCCAGCAGTACCAGCCGGAGAGTAAAAGAGACCCAGTACTTC
>TRBD1|TRBV7-8|few|TRBJ2-7|14
CASSLVGQGREQYF
TGTGCCAGCAGCTTAGTGGGACAGGGGAGGGAGCAGTACTTC
>-|TRBV11-2|-|TRBJ2-2|15
CASSSLGGLTGELFF
TGTGCCAGCAGCTCCTTAGGCGGATTAACCGGGGAGCTGTTTTTT
>-|TRBV7-9|-|TRBJ1-2|12
CASGGAAYGYTF
TGTGCCAGCGGGGGCGCAGCCTATGGCTACACCTTC
>-|TRBV6-2/TRBV6-3|few|TRBJ2-2|15
CASNPGGTNTGELFF
TGTGCCAGCAACCCCGGAGGGACGAACACCGGGGAGCTGTTTTTT
>-|TRBV29-1|-|TRBJ2-3|13
CSVEVSYTDTQYF
TGCAGCGTTGAGGTCAGTTACACAGATACGCAGTATTTT
>-|TRBV3-1|-|TRBJ2-6|17
CALSFVSLLSGANVLTF
TGTGCCCTCAGTTTTGTGTCCCTTCTCTCTGGGGCCAACGTCCTGACTTTC
>TRBD2|TRBV28|-|TRBJ2-1|16
CASSRRTSSAYNEQFF
TGTGCCAGCAGCCGACGGACTAGTTCGGCTTACAATGAGCAGTTCTTC
>TRBD2|TRBV3-1|-|TRBJ2-3|14
CASSPSGTPDTQYF
TGTGCCAGCAGCCCAAGCGGGACCCCAGATACGCAGTATTTT